A single sample is the source of the 31 T cell receptor beta chains below, sequenced in a study of T cell responses to AZD1222 COVID-19 vaccine. Here immunoSEQ multiplex PCR was the method, and the copy in TCRdb shows in-frame clones only, minus some. The data contain some 140,000 clones, 92% of them seen just once; the ten biggest clones take up approximately 2.1%. The material sequenced was peripheral blood, taken on day 0 of AZD1222 vaccination. The receptors come from an adult in good health.

This chain links TRBV4-2 with TRBJ1-6, with D perhaps matching TRBD1 (5 bases). The germline V gene has CDR1 LGHNA and CDR2 YNFKEQ. The ends were cut back, 1 base at V and 14 bases at J, with 12 bases in the middle. This CDR3 has 13 amino acids. As DNA, the CDR3 is TGTGCCAGCAGCCAAGTTGAAGGGGACTCCCTCCACTTT. Encoded protein: CASSQVEGDSLHF.

V is TRBV9 and J is TRBJ2-5, with a weak D call TRBD2 (6 bases). V was clipped by 4 bases and J by 5 bases, with 15 bases between them. The CDR3 has 14 amino acids. Germline CDR1 is SGDLS and CDR2 is YYNGEE. The CDR3 sequence: CASSSGLPPETQYF. Written as DNA, the CDR3 is TGTGCCAGCAGCTCGGGACTCCCCCCGGAGACCCAGTACTTC.

This rearrangement joins TRBV3-1 (or the pseudogene TRBV3-2) to TRBJ1-5; TRBD1 might be the D (5 bases). CDR3 length equals 15 residues. Trimming took off 0 bases at V and 3 bases at J, with 9 bases between the two ends. CDR1 is LGHDT, CDR2 YNNKEL, per germline (reference sequence). CDR3 residues: CASSQDLTDNQPQHF. DNA for the CDR3: TGTGCCAGCAGCCAAGATCTGACAGACAATCAGCCCCAGCATTTT.

V is TRBV5-5 and J is TRBJ1-4; D unresolved. The CDR3 contains 15 residues. Trimming stripped 4 bases from V and 0 bases from J, with 10 bases between. CDR1 is SGHKS and CDR2 is YYEKEE in the germline V gene (reference sequence). The CDR3 here is CASSQIRTTNEKLFF. Here the CDR3 DNA reads TGTGCCAGCAGCCAAATCAGAACAACTAATGAAAAACTGTTTTTT.

The chain combines TRBV5-1 with TRBJ2-2, with unresolved D. CDR3 length: 15 amino acids. V gave up 0 bases and J gave up 8 bases, with 14 bases separating them. Germline V gives CDR1 SGHRS, CDR2 YFSETQ. DNA of the CDR3: TGCGCCAGCAGCTTGGATCTTCTGCTGAGTGGGGAGCTGTTTTTT. Amino acids: CASSLDLLLSGELFF.

The genes are TRBV7-2 and TRBJ1-5; maybe TRBD1 (6 bases). The CDR3 length is 15 residues. Germline assignment: CDR1 SGHTA and CDR2 FQGNSA. V lost 4 bases to trimming and J lost 3 bases, with 13 bases between them. The CDR3, as DNA: TGTGCCAGCAGCTCCTCACAGGGTCCCAATCAGCCCCAGCATTTT. Translated, it gives CASSSSQGPNQPQHF. Together with reference TRBV7-2 and TRBJ1-5, the CDR3 gives the full variable domain: GAGVSQSPSNKVTEKGKDVELRCDPISGHTALYWYRQSLGQGLEFLIYFQGNSAPDKSGLPSDRFSAERTGGSVSTLTIQRTQQEDSAVYLCASSSSQGPNQPQHFGDGTRLSIL.

The chain has TRBV6-5 and TRBJ2-5; maybe TRBD2 (6 bases). Deletions cut 8 bases from V and 5 bases from J, with 18 bases between. This CDR3 spans 14 amino acids. Per the germline V gene, CDR1 is MNHEY and CDR2 is SVGAGI. The CDR3 DNA follows: TGTGCCAGCCGACGGAGGGCCTCTCTGGAGACCCAGTACTTC. The encoded protein is CASRRRASLETQYF.

The gene calls are TRBV7-8 and TRBJ2-2; D possibly matches TRBD1 or TRBD2 (5 bases each). Trimming shortened V by 1 base and J by 6 bases, and 9 bases separated the two germline ends. The CDR3 contains 14 residues. Germline V gives CDR1 SGHVS, CDR2 FQNEAQ. Here the CDR3 DNA reads TGTGCCAGCAGCTTAGTACGGGGCTCCGGGGAGCTGTTTTTT. Its protein is CASSLVRGSGELFF.

The chain recombines TRBV9 with TRBJ2-3; tentatively, D is TRBD2 (6 bases). V was clipped by 7 bases and J by 1 base, with 16 bases between them. The CDR3 loop spans 15 amino acids. Germline assignment: CDR1 SGDLS and CDR2 YYNGEE. The CDR3 coding sequence is TGTGCCAGCTCCAAAGGGCGGGGAGGCACAGATACGCAGTATTTT. Protein product: CASSKGRGGTDTQYF.

V usage is TRBV7-9 and J usage is TRBJ1-1; 8 bases map to TRBD1. The CDR3 is 13 amino acids. J lost 11 bases, V lost 5 bases, and 10 bases had no gene match. CDR1 and CDR2 from the germline V gene are SEHNR and FQNEAQ (reference sequence). The CDR3 spells CASSPGTGQKAFF. The CDR3 nucleotides read TGTGCCAGCAGCCCCGGGACAGGCCAAAAGGCTTTCTTT.

V and J are TRBV4-2 and TRBJ1-1; unclear D gene. This CDR3 has 17 residues. V was trimmed by 1 base and J by 0 bases, leaving 15 bases between them. CDR1 and CDR2 (germline): LGHNA, YNFKEQ. CDR3 region: CASSQVFQNGVNTEAFF. The CDR3 nucleotides are TGTGCCAGCAGCCAAGTTTTCCAAAATGGAGTGAACACTGAAGCTTTCTTT.

The chain has TRBV11-2 and TRBJ2-7, with 8 positions matching TRBD1. CDR3 size: 13 residues. CDR1 and CDR2 from the germline V gene are SGHAT and FQNNGV. V gave up 3 bases and J gave up 2 bases; unmatched junction bases: 0. CDR3 in amino acids: CASSLTGAYEQYF. In nucleotides, the CDR3 is TGTGCCAGCAGCTTGACAGGGGCCTACGAGCAGTACTTC.

A few counts support this clone. The chain links TRBV11-3 to TRBJ1-1, with D unresolved. The germline V and J ends were trimmed by 7 bases and 1 base, with 13 bases remaining between them. Per germline, CDR1 SGHNT and CDR2 YENEEA. The CDR3 runs 14 residues. The CDR3 DNA reads TGTGCCAGCACACCAACAGCGAAGAACACTGAAGCTTTCTTT. Translated, it gives CASTPTAKNTEAFF.

The gene calls are TRBV5-5 and TRBJ1-6; D uncertain. Trimming removed 4 bases at V and 9 bases at J, with 17 bases between. Germline V lookup: CDR1 SGHKS, CDR2 YYEKEE (reference sequence). The CDR3 sequence is 15 residues long. The CDR3 region is CASSVQFQISSPLHF. As DNA, the CDR3 is TGTGCCAGCAGCGTACAGTTCCAGATAAGTTCACCCCTCCACTTT.

The chain combines TRBV19 with TRBJ2-1; D is tentatively TRBD1 or TRBD2 (5 bases each). The V gene lost 1 base and the J gene lost 1 base, with 5 bases spanning the gap. CDR1 and CDR2 from the germline V gene are LNHDA and SQIVND (reference sequence). The CDR3 has 14 residues. The CDR3 coding sequence is TGTGCCAGTAGTATAGGGGGGTCCTACAATGAGCAGTTCTTC. Protein: CASSIGGSYNEQFF.

This chain joins TRBV4-3 and TRBJ1-2; TRBD1 matches at 9 bases. Germline V CDR1 and CDR2: LGHNA, YSLEER. With V trimmed by 1 base and J by 2 bases, 5 bases remained unmatched. The CDR3 length is 16 residues. CDR3 amino acids: CASSQVGGTGNYGYTF. For the CDR3, the DNA is TGCGCCAGCAGCCAAGTAGGGGGGACAGGGAACTATGGCTACACCTTC.

This sequence joins TRBV7-2 and TRBJ1-2, with TRBD1 matching 7 bases. This CDR3 has 13 residues. The V gene end was trimmed by 5 bases and the J gene end by 8 bases; junction bases not matched to a gene: 8. Germline assignment: CDR1 SGHTA and CDR2 FQGNSA. CDR3 in amino acids: CASSRDRERGYTF. In DNA form, the CDR3 reads TGTGCCAGCAGCCGTGACAGGGAGAGGGGCTACACCTTC.

The chain employs TRBV7-5 and TRBJ1-2. TRBV7-5 is reported as a pseudogene. CDR3 length: 13 residues. In DNA form, the CDR3 reads TGTGTCAGAAGCTCTGGGACCATCGGGGGCTACACCTTC. It is translated as CVRSSGTIGGYTF.

The chain uses TRBV10-3 and TRBJ2-2; the D call may be TRBD1 or TRBD2 (5 bases each). Between the trimmed V and J ends, which lost 6 bases and 3 bases, there was a span of 14 bases. Germline values: CDR1 ENHRY, CDR2 SYGVKD. CDR3 length equals 15 residues. The CDR3 nucleotides are TGTGCCATCAGGGGGACGCCGTGGGACACCGGGGAGCTGTTTTTT. It encodes CAIRGTPWDTGELFF.

The genes are TRBV9 and TRBJ2-3; no clear D. The germline gives CDR1 SGDLS, CDR2 YYNGEE. The CDR3 runs 15 residues. The V gene lost 3 bases and the J gene lost 1 base, with 12 bases spanning the gap. This chain's CDR3 is CASSEPWAGTDTQYF. The CDR3 nucleotides read TGTGCCAGCAGCGAGCCCTGGGCAGGCACAGATACGCAGTATTTT.

V usage is TRBV6-4 and J usage is TRBJ2-5; no definite D call. V dropped 5 bases and J dropped 3 bases, with 10 bases sitting between them. Germline V gives CDR1 MRHNA, CDR2 SNTAGT. The CDR3 loop spans 13 amino acids. The CDR3 coding sequence is TGTGCCAGCAGTACCGGTCGCAAAGAGACCCAGTACTTC. Translating it yields CASSTGRKETQYF.

V usage is TRBV7-8 and J usage is TRBJ1-2, with D possibly matching TRBD1 (6 bases). Trimming removed 4 bases at V and 0 bases at J, with 12 bases between. CDR3 length equals 15 residues. CDR1 is SGHVS, CDR2 FQNEAQ, per germline. The CDR3 DNA reads TGTGCCAGCAGCTCGACAGGAAGAACTAACTATGGCTACACCTTC. Its translation: CASSSTGRTNYGYTF.

V is TRBV5-4 and J is TRBJ2-3, with a tentative D call TRBD2 (6 bases). V was trimmed by 0 bases and J by 3 bases, leaving 11 bases between them. The CDR3 runs 15 residues. Germline loops: CDR1 SGHNT, CDR2 YYREEE (reference sequence). The CDR3 region has the DNA TGTGCCAGCAGCTTGGCGGCGGGGACGACAGATACGCAGTATTTT. This gives the protein CASSLAAGTTDTQYF.

This rearrangement joins TRBV18 to TRBJ1-4, with 8 bases that match TRBD1. Trimming took 3 bases from V and 13 from J; bases not matched to a gene: 10. This CDR3 contains 14 residues. Germline CDR1 and CDR2: KGHSH and LQKENI. The CDR3 loop is CASSPGTGPGGLFF. CDR3 in DNA: TGTGCCAGCTCACCGGGGACAGGTCCCGGGGGACTGTTTTTT.

The rearrangement joins TRBV11-2 to TRBJ1-1; D is ambiguous. Germline CDR1 SGHAT, CDR2 FQNNGV. The CDR3 sequence is 16 residues long. Trimming took 5 bases from V and 1 from J, leaving 17 bases between them. The CDR3 DNA reads TGTGCCAGCAGCGACAAGGACGGATTGCAGAACACTGAAGCTTTCTTT. Its protein product is CASSDKDGLQNTEAFF.

The chain joins TRBV24-1 to TRBJ2-6; tentatively, D is TRBD1 or TRBD2 (5 bases each). Trimming took off 3 bases at V and 12 bases at J, with 14 bases between the two ends. The CDR3 contains 14 residues. Germline CDR1 is KGHDR and CDR2 is SFDVKD. The DNA of the CDR3 is TGTGCCACCAGTGATCCCGGGACGGGCGGCGTCCTGACTTTC. Its protein product is CATSDPGTGGVLTF.

The V and J genes are TRBV27 and TRBJ2-7; D may be TRBD2 (6 bases). V was pared by 5 bases and J by 2 bases, with 13 bases between. The CDR3 runs 14 residues. Germline values: CDR1 MNHEY, CDR2 SMNVEV (reference sequence). CDR3 region: CASSDLGTAYEQYF. The CDR3 region has the DNA TGTGCCAGCAGTGACCTCGGGACTGCCTACGAGCAGTACTTC.

This chain links TRBV10-2 with TRBJ2-5, with 8 bases fitting TRBD2. Trimming at V came to 4 bases and at J to 0 bases, leaving 7 bases not matched to a gene. The CDR3 extends over 16 amino acids. Germline V gives CDR1 WSHSY, CDR2 SAAADI. This CDR3 is CASSGLAGLYQETQYF. The CDR3 nucleotides are TGCGCCAGCAGTGGGCTAGCGGGCCTGTACCAAGAGACCCAGTACTTC.

The chain is built from TRBV27 and TRBJ1-3; no reliable D call. Trimming removed 8 bases at V and 2 bases at J, with 16 bases between. The germline gives CDR1 MNHEY, CDR2 SMNVEV (reference sequence). There are 15 residues in the CDR3. Here the CDR3 DNA reads TGTGCCAGCCGGGCCGGAGACACAACTGGAAACACCATATATTTT. Protein sequence: CASRAGDTTGNTIYF.

This chain connects TRBV28 to TRBJ1-2; D uncertain. The CDR3 covers 14 residues. Trimming left V 7 bases short and J 3 bases short, with 15 bases between. Germline-derived CDR1 and CDR2 are MDHEN and SYDVKM. The CDR3 nucleotides read TGTGCCAGCACCCTCCAACGGAATTACTATGGCTACACCTTC. It yields the protein CASTLQRNYYGYTF.

The chain uses TRBV12-3 or TRBV12-4 and TRBJ2-5, with a possible D match to TRBD1 (5 bases). The CDR3 is 12 residues long. V dropped 1 base and J dropped 7 bases, with 7 bases sitting between them. CDR3 sequence reads: CASSLEGVTQYF. The CDR3 nucleotides read TGTGCCAGCAGTTTAGAAGGGGTGACCCAGTACTTC.